Below, 18 T cell receptor beta chains from the same sample are listed, as sequenced in a study of cytomegalovirus exposure and HLA in healthy donors. Researchers ran the PCR with 60 Vbeta and 13 Jbeta primers. The protocol was immunoSEQ multiplex PCR, while the TCRdb copy is restricted to in-frame clones and leaves out a portion. Of 150,000 to 200,000 clones in the sample, approximately 12% were seen once. The sample comprised PBMCs. Every receptor here comes from a man between 50 and 59 years old in good health and CMV-seropositive.

This clone was seen a handful of times. This CDR3 reads CAWSPTSGGFETQYF. The CDR3 DNA follows: TGTGCCTGGAGTCCAACAAGCGGGGGGTTCGAGACCCAGTACTTC. The chain combines TRBV30 with TRBJ2-5; 9 bases match TRBD2. CDR1 is GTSNPN, CDR2 SVGIG, per germline (reference sequence). There are 15 residues in the CDR3. V lost 2 bases and J lost 5; bases outside the gene matches: 9.

This clone appeared a few times. The CDR3 reads CASRPTGFDTEAFF. Here the CDR3 DNA reads TGTGCCAGCAGGCCTACAGGGTTCGACACTGAAGCTTTCTTT. The chain employs TRBV6-1 and TRBJ1-1; D is possibly TRBD1 (6 bases). This CDR3 is 14 amino acids long. Germline CDR1 reads MNHNS; CDR2 reads SASEGT. The V end was cut by 6 bases, the J end by 3 bases, with 14 bases between.

The chain joins TRBV5-1 to TRBJ2-3; D is perhaps TRBD1 (6 bases). The germline gives CDR1 SGHRS, CDR2 YFSETQ. Trimming shortened V by 4 bases and J by 2 bases, and 14 bases separated the two germline ends. The CDR3 contains 15 residues. The CDR3 bases are TGCGCCAGCAGCCCGGGACACGGAAACACAGATACGCAGTATTTT. Its protein is CASSPGHGNTDTQYF.

This clone showed up just a few times. This rearrangement joins TRBV9 to TRBJ1-1; maybe TRBD1 (6 bases). V lost 3 bases to trimming and J lost 6 bases, with 9 bases between them. The CDR3 consists of 12 residues. Germline loops: CDR1 SGDLS, CDR2 YYNGEE. CDR3 nucleotides: TGTGCCAGCAGCGCACAGGGTCCTGAAGCTTTCTTT. Protein: CASSAQGPEAFF.

The rearrangement links TRBV6-6 to TRBJ1-1; perhaps TRBD1 as D (6 bases). This CDR3 spans 15 amino acids. Trimming shortened V by 5 bases and J by 5 bases, and 18 bases separated the two germline ends. Germline assignment: CDR1 MNHNY and CDR2 SVGAGI (reference sequence). This CDR3 is CASSPRTEYFTEAFF. Here the CDR3 DNA reads TGTGCCAGCAGTCCCAGGACAGAATATTTTACTGAAGCTTTCTTT.

This clone has only a few counts. The chain uses TRBV5-6 and TRBJ2-3, with 8 bases matching TRBD1. CDR1 SGHDT and CDR2 YYEEEE come from the germline V gene. The junction had 4 bases not matched to a gene; V was cut back by 4 bases and J by 0 bases. The CDR3 contains 15 residues. Written as DNA, the CDR3 is TGTGCCAGCAGCATTTACAGGGGGAGCACAGATACGCAGTATTTT. It yields the protein CASSIYRGSTDTQYF.

The V and J genes are TRBV5-1 and TRBJ1-5, with D unresolved. CDR3 length: 15 residues. Germline assignment: CDR1 SGHRS and CDR2 YFSETQ. Trimming removed 0 bases at V and 0 bases at J, with 7 bases between. This chain's CDR3 is CASSLDSNSNQPQHF. The CDR3 coding sequence is TGCGCCAGCAGCTTGGACAGCAATAGCAATCAGCCCCAGCATTTT.

This clone was picked up a small number of times. The chain is built from TRBV18 and TRBJ1-6; 8 bases line up with TRBD1. This CDR3 comprises 15 residues. The germline gives CDR1 KGHSH, CDR2 LQKENI. Unmatched junction bases numbered 6, after V lost 0 bases and J lost 11 bases. CDR3 DNA sequence: TGTGCCAGCTCACCACCCAGGACAGGGAACACACCCCTCCACTTT. Translation: CASSPPRTGNTPLHF.

This clone has more than one count but fewer than ten. This sequence joins TRBV5-6 and TRBJ1-2; 7 positions match TRBD1. The length of the CDR3 is 15 residues. J gave up 0 bases and V 4 bases, and 6 bases lay outside the gene matches. CDR1 and CDR2 (germline): SGHDT, YYEEEE. CDR3 nucleotide sequence: TGTGCCAGCAGCCTACAGGGGTGGACTAACTATGGCTACACCTTC. Protein sequence: CASSLQGWTNYGYTF.

The chain links TRBV5-4 to TRBJ1-4, with D perhaps TRBD1 (5 bases). The CDR3 consists of 16 residues. The germline CDR1 and CDR2 sequences are SGHNT and YYREEE (reference sequence). V was trimmed by 0 bases and J by 4 bases, leaving 13 bases between them. CDR3 coding DNA: TGTGCCAGCAGCTTGGAGGGGTCAGGGATTAATGAAAAACTGTTTTTT. It yields the protein CASSLEGSGINEKLFF.

The table lists this clone with a few counts. The J gene is TRBJ2-6, the V gene TRBV4-3; D gene ambiguous. In germline, CDR1 is LGHNA, CDR2 YSLEER. Trimming removed 1 base at V and 0 bases at J, with 4 bases between. CDR3 size: 15 residues. CDR3 coding DNA: TGCGCCAGCAGCCAAGTGGCCTCTGGGGCCAACGTCCTGACTTTC. Translating gives CASSQVASGANVLTF.

V usage is TRBV7-2 and J usage is TRBJ2-1; a possible D gene is TRBD2 (6 bases). The CDR3 length is 15 residues. V was clipped by 1 base and J by 3 bases, with 10 bases between them. CDR1 is SGHTA and CDR2 is FQGNSA in the germline V gene. CDR3 region: CASSLGVGSYNEQFF. Here the CDR3 DNA reads TGTGCCAGCAGCTTAGGCGTCGGGAGCTACAATGAGCAGTTCTTC.

Of note for this clone: Other DNA sequences in the sample encode the same CDR3. This chain joins TRBV10-3 and TRBJ1-1; 7 bases match TRBD1. Germline V gene lookup returns CDR1 ENHRY and CDR2 SYGVKD. Trimming took 7 bases from V and 4 from J; bases not matched to a gene: 9. The CDR3 is 14 residues long. The CDR3 DNA sequence: TGTGCCATCAACACAGGGGCCCCCTCCACTGAAGCTTTCTTT. Amino acids: CAINTGAPSTEAFF.

V usage is TRBV19 and J usage is TRBJ1-5, with TRBD1 matching 9 bases. The V gene end was trimmed by 7 bases and the J gene end by 5 bases; junction bases not matched to a gene: 3. Germline V gives CDR1 LNHDA, CDR2 SQIVND (reference sequence). The CDR3 is made up of 13 amino acids. The CDR3 nucleotides are TGTGCCAGTACCCGGGACAGGGATCAGCCCCAGCATTTT. Translation: CASTRDRDQPQHF.

The rearrangement links TRBV28 to TRBJ1-2; D remains ambiguous. Germline lookup yields CDR1 MDHEN and CDR2 SYDVKM. Deletions cut 5 bases from V and 7 bases from J, with 23 bases between. The CDR3 has 16 amino acids. The CDR3 is CASSLGVPPRGVGYTF. CDR3 nucleotide sequence: TGTGCCAGCAGTCTAGGCGTGCCCCCCCGGGGTGTTGGCTACACCTTC.

The chain is built from TRBV5-4 and TRBJ1-3, with D uncertain. Germline-derived CDR1 and CDR2 are SGHNT and YYREEE (reference sequence). The CDR3 has 14 amino acids. V lost 4 bases to trimming and J lost 2 bases, with 10 bases between them. CDR3 bases: TGTGCCAGCAGCCGGCTCGGGACTGGAAACACCATATATTTT. Amino acids: CASSRLGTGNTIYF.

The rearrangement uses TRBV7-3 and TRBJ2-3; 11 bases map to TRBD2. The CDR3 extends over 16 amino acids. Germline loops: CDR1 SGHTA, CDR2 FQGTGA. Unmatched junction bases numbered 9, after V lost 2 bases and J lost 8 bases. CDR3 amino acids: CASSLGELAGVGTQYF. The CDR3 nucleotides read TGTGCCAGCAGCTTAGGCGAACTAGCGGGGGTCGGTACGCAGTATTTT.

This clone turned up a few times. This chain joins TRBV19 and TRBJ1-5; D is possibly TRBD1 (5 bases). Trimming took off 7 bases at V and 3 bases at J, with 13 bases between the two ends. The CDR3 contains 14 residues. Germline V gene lookup returns CDR1 LNHDA and CDR2 SQIVND (reference sequence). In DNA, the CDR3 is TGTGCCAGTACAGGACACTATTTCAATCAGCCCCAGCATTTT. Protein sequence: CASTGHYFNQPQHF.